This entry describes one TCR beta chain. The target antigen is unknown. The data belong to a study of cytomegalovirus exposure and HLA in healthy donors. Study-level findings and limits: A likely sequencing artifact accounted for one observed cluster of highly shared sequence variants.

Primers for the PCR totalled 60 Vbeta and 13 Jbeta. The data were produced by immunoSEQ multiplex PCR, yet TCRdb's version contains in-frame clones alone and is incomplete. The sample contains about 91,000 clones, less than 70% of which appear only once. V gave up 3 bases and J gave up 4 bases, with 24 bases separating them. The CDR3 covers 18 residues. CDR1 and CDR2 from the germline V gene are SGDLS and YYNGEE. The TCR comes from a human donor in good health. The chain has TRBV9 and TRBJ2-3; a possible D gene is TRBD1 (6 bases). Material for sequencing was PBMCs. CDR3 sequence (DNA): TGTGCCAGCAGCGGACTGCTGGCTGGGGACATATTCCCAGATACGCAGTATTTT. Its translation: CASSGLLAGDIFPDTQYF.